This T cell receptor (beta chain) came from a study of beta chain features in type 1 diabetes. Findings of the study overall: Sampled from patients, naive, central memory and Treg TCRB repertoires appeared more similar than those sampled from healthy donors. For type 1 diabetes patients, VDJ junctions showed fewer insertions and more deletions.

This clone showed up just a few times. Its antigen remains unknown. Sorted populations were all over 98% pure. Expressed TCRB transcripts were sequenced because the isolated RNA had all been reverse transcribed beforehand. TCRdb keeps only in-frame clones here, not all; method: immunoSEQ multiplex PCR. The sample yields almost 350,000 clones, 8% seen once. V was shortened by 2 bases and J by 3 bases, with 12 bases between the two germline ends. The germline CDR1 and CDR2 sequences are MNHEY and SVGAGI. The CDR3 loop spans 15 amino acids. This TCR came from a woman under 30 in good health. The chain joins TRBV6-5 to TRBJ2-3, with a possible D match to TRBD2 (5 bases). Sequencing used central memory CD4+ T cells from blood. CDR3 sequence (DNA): TGTGCCAGCAGTTACAGCGGACGGGGTACAGATACGCAGTATTTT. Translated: CASSYSGRGTDTQYF.